Each of the 27 T cell receptor beta chains below was sequenced from the same sample in a study of blood T cells in healthy people across ages (dated by TCRdb to the mid-2010s). Receptor amplification or capture employed 5' RACE. The sequencer was an Illumina HiSeq 2500. A second about 7 to 12 cycle PCR used a sample-barcoded 5' primer and a J-beta primer mix. TCRdb reprocessed the public reads (quality trimming at Q25 with fastp, clone calling with MiXCR) and kept in-frame beta chains. For every CDR3 protein sequence, its rows merge into one entry that carries the most common genes and DNA. Recorded for this sample are 800,000 to 950,000 distinct CDR3 sequences; about 29% of them occurred a single time. The ten largest clonotypes hold roughly a tenth of the sample. These same data were also listed under a study on T cells of mothers and their children.

The sample comprised blood. The receptor source for this set is a woman in her 40s in good health.

There are a few counts of this clonotype. The V gene is TRBV9, the J gene TRBJ1-3; D might be TRBD1 (6 bases). Germline V CDR1 and CDR2: SGDLS, YYNGEE. V lost 0 bases and J 0 bases, leaving 19 bases between the germline ends. The CDR3 runs 19 residues. CDR3 nucleotides: TGTGCCAGCAGCGTAGGTTCAGGGGCTCATGGTACCTCTGGAAACACCATATATTTT. It is translated as CASSVGSGAHGTSGNTIYF.

The V gene is TRBV2, the J gene TRBJ2-1; no clear D gene. The CDR3 runs 13 residues. Trimming took 7 bases from V and 7 from J, leaving 14 bases between them. Per the germline V gene, CDR1 is SNHLY and CDR2 is FYNNEI. The CDR3 DNA reads TGTGCCAGCAAGGACGAACCGGTAAATGAGCAGTTCTTC. This codes for CASKDEPVNEQFF.

This clonotype was seen more than once but under ten times. This may be a read error: a much more frequent sequence differs by one nucleotide. DNA for the CDR3: TGTGCCAGCAGCTTAGGCGGGGGGGGCTACAATGAGCAGTACTTC. This translates into CASSLGGGGYNEQYF. The rearrangement joins TRBV11-2 to TRBJ2-1; 9 bases match TRBD2. TRBJ2-7 explains the end of the DNA better; the J call may be wrong. The CDR3 covers 15 residues. Per germline, CDR1 SGHAT and CDR2 FQNNGV.

The table lists this clonotype with a few counts. The rearrangement uses TRBV20-1 and TRBJ1-1, with D possibly matching TRBD1 (6 bases). Looked up from germline, CDR1 is DFQATT and CDR2 is SNEGSKA (reference sequence). V lost 3 bases to trimming and J lost 3 bases, with 11 bases between them. The CDR3 contains 13 residues. As DNA, the CDR3 is TGCAGTGCTAGGGGACCAGGGGACACTGAAGCTTTCTTT. It encodes CSARGPGDTEAFF.

Details on this clonotype: One end of the junction fails to match germline, which may point to a read error. The chain uses TRBV12-3 or TRBV12-4 and TRBJ2-3; TRBD2 is a possible D gene (5 bases). The CDR3 is 14 residues long. The CDR3 loop is CASREGVRADAQYF. In DNA, the CDR3 is TGTGCCAGCAGAGAGGGAGTTAGGGCAGATGCGCAGTATTTT.

This clonotype showed up many times. The chain employs TRBV7-8 and TRBJ2-3, with 9 bases matching TRBD1. The CDR3 is 15 amino acids. V lost 4 bases and J lost 0; bases outside the gene matches: 2. CDR1 and CDR2 (germline): SGHVS, FQNEAQ. The CDR3 protein is CASSSDRGSTDTQYF. The CDR3 DNA follows: TGTGCCAGCAGCTCTGACAGGGGGAGCACAGATACGCAGTATTTT.

This rearrangement joins TRBV6-5 to TRBJ1-4; D may be TRBD1 (5 bases). V dropped 6 bases and J dropped 8 bases, with 13 bases sitting between them. Germline CDR1 and CDR2: MNHEY and SVGAGI. The CDR3 loop spans 13 amino acids. CDR3 loop: CASRGYAGEKLFF. In DNA form, the CDR3 reads TGTGCCAGCAGGGGTTACGCAGGGGAAAAACTGTTTTTT.

This clonotype showed up just a few times. This chain links TRBV15 with TRBJ2-1, with a tentative D call TRBD2 (6 bases). The V end was cut by 3 bases, the J end by 13 bases, with 13 bases between. Germline V lookup: CDR1 LNHNV, CDR2 YYDKDF (reference sequence). This CDR3 region has 12 residues. CDR3 loop: CATSSSGETQFF. CDR3 nucleotides: TGTGCCACCAGCAGTTCGGGGGAGACCCAGTTCTTC.

This clonotype appeared many times. The CDR3 loop reads CASSPLGQGRPRGDSYNEQFF. The CDR3 coding sequence is TGCGCCAGCAGCCCCCTCGGACAGGGCCGCCCACGGGGGGACTCCTACAATGAGCAGTTCTTC. V is TRBV5-1 and J is TRBJ2-1; the D gene is possibly TRBD1 (8 bases). Trimming stripped 4 bases from V and 0 bases from J, with 29 bases between. Germline CDR1 is SGHRS and CDR2 is YFSETQ. The CDR3 is made up of 21 amino acids.

The sample holds many counts of this clonotype. This chain uses TRBV3-1 with TRBJ2-7, with D possibly being TRBD1 (6 bases). The CDR3 is 18 residues long. Germline values: CDR1 LGHDT, CDR2 YNNKEL (reference sequence). The V end was cut by 5 bases, the J end by 3 bases, with 26 bases between. CDR3 in amino acids: CASSKQNLGPTGGYEQYF. For the CDR3, the DNA is TGTGCCAGCAGCAAACAAAACCTTGGACCGACAGGAGGCTACGAGCAGTACTTC.

This clonotype was detected ten times or more. The chain uses TRBV9 and TRBJ2-1, with 9 nucleotides matching TRBD2. The CDR3 sequence is 15 residues long. V was clipped by 4 bases and J by 4 bases; unmatched bases: 6. CDR1 is SGDLS and CDR2 is YYNGEE in the germline V gene. Here the CDR3 DNA reads TGTGCCAGCAGCTCGCGGGGGGGCCTGTACAATGAGCAGTTCTTC. Translating it yields CASSSRGGLYNEQFF.

This clonotype was counted a few times. A read error may produce the germline difference seen at one junction end. The genes are TRBV7-8 and TRBJ2-3; TRBD2 is a possible D gene (6 bases). From germline, CDR1 is SGHVS and CDR2 FQNEAQ. The CDR3 is made up of 16 amino acids. CDR3 nucleotide sequence: TGTGCCAGCAGCCCCCGGGCGGGGTCAAACACAGATACGCGGTATTTT. This gives the protein CASSPRAGSNTDTRYF.

This clonotype was recorded at least ten times. This rearrangement joins TRBV12-3 or TRBV12-4 to TRBJ2-7; tentative D call: TRBD1 (6 bases). V lost 1 base and J 7 bases, leaving 14 bases between the germline ends. This CDR3 has 14 residues. CDR3 sequence: CASSLGGGSREQYF. Here the CDR3 DNA reads TGTGCCAGCAGTTTAGGAGGGGGTAGCCGGGAGCAGTACTTC.

The chain carries TRBV5-1 and TRBJ2-3; TRBD1 aligns across 7 bases. V was pared by 9 bases and J by 3 bases, with 10 bases of the junction left unmatched. The germline V gene has CDR1 SGHRS and CDR2 YFSETQ. The CDR3 is made up of 14 amino acids. DNA of the CDR3: TGCGCCACTCGACAGGGTTTTCGGACAGATACGCAGTATTTT. It specifies CATRQGFRTDTQYF.

A word on this clonotype: A read error may be the cause here, since a much bigger clone is one base away. The chain uses TRBV5-4 and TRBJ1-2, with TRBD1 matching over 8 bases. CDR1 and CDR2 from the germline V gene are SGHNT and YYREEE (reference sequence). V lost 0 bases, J lost 9 bases, and 7 bases stayed unmatched. This CDR3 spans 14 amino acids. CDR3 in DNA: TGTGCCAGCAGCTTGGAGGCAGGGGGCGAGAGCTACACCTTC. It encodes CASSLEAGGESYTF.

With regard to this clonotype: A read error may explain this, as a much larger clone is one base away. This sequence joins TRBV25-1 and TRBJ1-2, with 11 bases fitting TRBD1. This CDR3 comprises 13 residues. Germline lookup yields CDR1 MGHDK and CDR2 SYGVNS. In DNA, the CDR3 is TGTGCCAGCAACGGACAGGGGGCTGCTGGCCACACCTTC. Amino acid sequence: CASNGQGAAGHTF.

This clonotype was counted many times. The chain is built from TRBV25-1 and TRBJ1-5, with unresolved D. Trimming pared 9 bases from V and 2 bases from J, leaving 14 bases between. The CDR3 contains 14 residues. CDR1 MGHDK and CDR2 SYGVNS come from the germline V gene. CDR3 sequence (DNA): TGTGCCAGTCAGGACTCACGGGGCAATCAGCCCCAGCATTTT. It specifies CASQDSRGNQPQHF.

This sequence joins TRBV5-6 and TRBJ2-1; D may be TRBD2 (5 bases). CDR1 and CDR2 from the germline V gene are SGHDT and YYEEEE. The CDR3 sequence is 17 residues long. Trimming cost V 4 bases and J 8 bases, with 25 bases left between them. CDR3 residues: CASSPSLSERSWDEQFF. CDR3 coding DNA: TGTGCCAGCAGCCCCTCACTTAGCGAGAGAAGTTGGGATGAGCAGTTCTTC.

The table lists this clonotype with many counts. The chain couples TRBV10-3 to TRBJ2-7, with no clear D. CDR1 and CDR2 (germline): ENHRY, SYGVKD. The CDR3 totals 12 residues. Trimming took 7 bases from V and 4 from J, leaving 11 bases between them. Here the CDR3 reads CAIKTGQYEQYF. Here the CDR3 DNA reads TGTGCCATCAAAACGGGTCAATACGAGCAGTACTTC.

The J gene is TRBJ1-2, the V gene TRBV18; 12 bases are a match to TRBD1. V lost 3 bases, J lost 3 bases, and 5 bases stayed unmatched. The germline V gene encodes CDR1 KGHSH and CDR2 LQKENI. The CDR3 runs to 16 residues. The chain's CDR3 is CASSPGTGGGYYGYTF. CDR3 DNA sequence: TGTGCCAGCTCACCTGGGACAGGGGGCGGCTACTATGGCTACACCTTC. Filled out from reference TRBV18 and TRBJ1-2, the complete variable domain reads NAGVMQNPRHLVRRRGQEARLRCSPMKGHSHVYWYRQLPEEGLKFMVYLQKENIIDESGMPKERFSAEFPKEGPSILRIQQVVRGDSAAYFCASSPGTGGGYYGYTFGSGTRLTVV.

This clonotype has only a few counts. This chain uses TRBV7-2 with TRBJ2-2; 13 nucleotides align to TRBD2. The length of the CDR3 is 16 residues. Germline CDR1 and CDR2: SGHTA and FQGNSA. V shed 5 bases and J 6 bases; nucleotides not matched to a gene: 6. The CDR3 region is CASSPAGLAGAGELFF. The CDR3 nucleotides are TGTGCCAGCAGCCCCGCTGGACTAGCGGGGGCCGGGGAGCTGTTTTTT.

This clonotype was recorded a few times. This rearrangement joins TRBV7-2 to TRBJ2-4; a possible D gene is TRBD1 (5 bases). The germline CDR1 and CDR2 sequences are SGHTA and FQGNSA. V gave up 5 bases and J gave up 1 base, with 15 bases separating them. The CDR3 has 16 residues. Written as DNA, the CDR3 is TGTGCCAGCAGCCCGCCCTTACAGGTGGCCAAAAACATTCAGTACTTC. It specifies CASSPPLQVAKNIQYF. The complete variable domain, with remaining parts taken from reference TRBV7-2 and TRBJ2-4, reads GAGVSQSPSNKVTEKGKDVELRCDPISGHTALYWYRQSLGQGLEFLIYFQGNSAPDKSGLPSDRFSAERTGGSVSTLTIQRTQQEDSAVYLCASSPPLQVAKNIQYFGAGTRLSVL.

This clonotype was seen only a few times. V gene TRBV28 combines with J gene TRBJ2-7; 10 bases align to TRBD1. This CDR3 has 15 residues. Germline CDR1 MDHEN, CDR2 SYDVKM. V lost 7 bases to trimming and J lost 6 bases; unmatched junction nucleotides: 12. This chain's CDR3 is CASNLAGTGASEQYF. The CDR3 region has the DNA TGTGCCAGCAACCTCGCCGGGACAGGGGCGTCCGAGCAGTACTTC. The variable domain in full, completed from reference TRBV28 and TRBJ2-7, reads DVKVTQSSRYLVKRTGEKVFLECVQDMDHENMFWYRQDPGLGLRLIYFSYDVKMKEKGDIPEGYSVSREKKERFSLILESASTNQTSMYLCASNLAGTGASEQYFGPGTRLTVT.

The CDR3 loop reads CASSQGTNNQPQHF. DNA of the CDR3: TGTGCCAGCAGCCAAGGGACAAACAATCAGCCCCAGCATTTT. The chain joins TRBV3-1 to TRBJ1-5, with D maybe TRBD1 (5 bases). The germline CDR1 and CDR2 sequences are LGHDT and YNNKEL (reference sequence). The CDR3 contains 14 residues. The germline V and J ends were trimmed by 1 base and 3 bases, with 7 bases remaining between them.

The sample holds a few counts of this clonotype. The chain joins TRBV28 to TRBJ2-5; tentatively, D is TRBD1 or TRBD2 (6 bases each). CDR3 length: 15 amino acids. The germline V gene has CDR1 MDHEN and CDR2 SYDVKM. V lost 0 bases, J lost 4 bases, and 12 bases lay in between. In DNA, the CDR3 is TGTGCCAGCAGTTTATGGCCGGGGGCGGGAGAGACCCAGTACTTC. This translates into CASSLWPGAGETQYF.

This sequence joins TRBV9 and TRBJ2-5, with TRBD2 identical over 11 bases. The CDR3 sequence is 15 residues long. CDR1 is SGDLS and CDR2 is YYNGEE in the germline V gene. J lost 11 bases, V lost 4 bases, and 13 bases had no gene match. The DNA for the CDR3 is TGTGCCAGCAGCCCCCGGTTAGCGGGGGGGAATGAGCAGTACTTC. It is translated as CASSPRLAGGNEQYF.

In the case of this clonotype: Its ends do not fully match the called genes, so a read error is possible. The rearrangement joins TRBV7-3 to TRBJ2-1; the D gene is possibly TRBD2 (5 bases). The CDR3 has 15 amino acids. Per germline, CDR1 SGHTA and CDR2 FQGTGA. As DNA, the CDR3 is TGTGCCAACAGCCGGGGTACTAGTTCCTACAATGAGCAGTTCTTC. Its protein product is CANSRGTSSYNEQFF.